The 10 T cell receptor beta chains given below trace back to one sample, sequenced in a study of T cell changes during pregnancy in multiple sclerosis. Generated by immunoSEQ multiplex PCR, the TCRdb table keeps only in-frame clones and is missing some. The sample has about 120,000 clones, approximately 93% seen once. The sample here was peripheral blood, taken before pregnancy. The receptors were gathered from a female donor with multiple sclerosis, enrolled in a pregnancy study.

V is TRBV5-1 and J is TRBJ1-2; perhaps TRBD1 as D (5 bases). Trimming took 0 bases from V and 3 from J, leaving 15 bases between them. This CDR3 is built from 16 residues. Germline loops: CDR1 SGHRS, CDR2 YFSETQ. The CDR3 spells CASSLESQGPHYGYTF. The CDR3 coding sequence is TGCGCCAGCAGCTTGGAGTCGCAGGGCCCTCACTATGGCTACACCTTC. Using reference TRBV5-1 and TRBJ1-2 for the parts outside the CDR3, the full variable domain is KAGVTQTPRYLIKTRGQQVTLSCSPISGHRSVSWYQQTPGQGLQFLFEYFSETQRNKGNFPGRFSGRQFSNSRSEMNVSTLELGDSALYLCASSLESQGPHYGYTFGSGTRLTVV.

In nucleotides, the CDR3 is TGTGCCAGCAGTTACCCTTTGCAGGTGGGGGCTGGCTACACCTTC. It encodes CASSYPLQVGAGYTF. V gene TRBV6-5 combines with J gene TRBJ1-2, with D possibly being TRBD1 (6 bases). V was clipped by 2 bases and J by 7 bases, with 17 bases between them. The CDR3 contains 15 residues. Germline values: CDR1 MNHEY, CDR2 SVGAGI.

This rearrangement joins TRBV28 to TRBJ2-3; 9 nucleotides match TRBD2. The V gene's germline CDR1 is MDHEN and CDR2 SYDVKM. With V trimmed by 1 base and J by 3 bases, 5 bases remained unmatched. CDR3 length: 16 amino acids. DNA for the CDR3: TGTGCCAGCAGTTTATACGCGGGAGGGTATACAGATACGCAGTATTTT. Translating gives CASSLYAGGYTDTQYF.

This sequence joins TRBV19 and TRBJ2-7; 7 bases line up with TRBD1. Germline V lookup: CDR1 LNHDA, CDR2 SQIVND (reference sequence). After removal of 5 bases from V and 2 bases from J, the junction contained 6 bases not matched to a gene. The CDR3 length is 14 residues. CDR3 DNA sequence: TGTGCCAGTAGTTCACGACAGGGACCCTACGAGCAGTACTTC. This gives the protein CASSSRQGPYEQYF.

The chain carries TRBV30 and TRBJ2-5; TRBD2 matches at 8 bases. Germline V gene sequence: CDR1 GTSNPN, CDR2 SVGIG (reference sequence). The junction had 4 bases not matched to a gene; V was cut back by 3 bases and J by 4 bases. The CDR3 loop spans 13 amino acids. In DNA, the CDR3 is TGTGCCTGGAGCGCGGGGGGTGGAGAGACCCAGTACTTC. It encodes CAWSAGGGETQYF.

V gene TRBV11-3 combines with J gene TRBJ1-1; no clear D gene. Germline-derived CDR1 and CDR2 are SGHNT and YENEEA. The CDR3 length is 13 residues. V was cut by 2 bases and J by 3 bases, with 7 bases left in between. CDR3 sequence reads: CASSLYSDTEAFF. The CDR3, as DNA: TGTGCCAGCAGCTTATATTCGGACACTGAAGCTTTCTTT.

Notes on this clone: In the same sample, other DNA sequences code for this CDR3. The CDR3 is CASSSTSYEQYF. The CDR3 DNA reads as TGTGCCAGCAGCTCCACTTCCTACGAGCAGTACTTC. V gene TRBV5-6 combines with J gene TRBJ2-7; D gene uncertain. Trimming pared 3 bases from V and 1 base from J, leaving 5 bases between. The CDR3 length is 12 residues. Germline values: CDR1 SGHDT, CDR2 YYEEEE.

The chain employs TRBV6-1 and TRBJ2-7; TRBD2 matches at 8 bases. CDR3 length: 13 residues. After removal of 7 bases from V and 5 bases from J, the junction contained 7 bases not matched to a gene. CDR1 MNHNS and CDR2 SASEGT come from the germline V gene. The CDR3 bases are TGTGCCAGCACCGAGCGGGAGTGGAACGAGCAGTACTTC. It yields the protein CASTEREWNEQYF.

V gene TRBV11-3 combines with J gene TRBJ2-2; D is ambiguous. There are 17 residues in the CDR3. Trimming shortened V by 3 bases and J by 0 bases, and 14 bases separated the two germline ends. Germline V lookup: CDR1 SGHNT, CDR2 YENEEA. In nucleotides, the CDR3 is TGTGCCAGCAGCTTCCAGCGAGGCCTCGCGAACACCGGGGAGCTGTTTTTT. Its protein is CASSFQRGLANTGELFF.

V and J are TRBV30 and TRBJ2-3; 7 bases agree with TRBD1. The trim removed 4 bases at V and 1 base at J, leaving 2 bases unmatched. The germline CDR1 and CDR2 sequences are GTSNPN and SVGIG (reference sequence). This CDR3 contains 13 residues. In DNA, the CDR3 is TGTGCCTGGAAGGGGGCACGCACAGATACGCAGTATTTT. Residues: CAWKGARTDTQYF.